Presented here are 27 T cell receptor beta chains from one specimen sequenced in a study of blood T cell repertoires in COVID-19. Libraries were prepared by immunoSEQ multiplex PCR; TCRdb keeps only in-frame clonotypes and omits some of them. The top ten clones hold 3.5% to 5.5% of a sample with 80,000 to 100,000 clones, around nine tenths of them seen once. The specimen sequenced was peripheral blood. The receptors were sampled from a man in his 70s with acute or convalescent COVID-19.

The chain links TRBV7-2 to TRBJ2-1, with 9 bases matching TRBD2. Germline values: CDR1 SGHTA, CDR2 FQGNSA. CDR3 length: 14 residues. Trimming took 3 bases from V and 8 from J; bases not matched to a gene: 5. CDR3: CASSLAGGNDEQFF. The CDR3 nucleotides read TGTGCCAGCAGCTTGGCGGGGGGGAACGATGAGCAGTTCTTC.

The chain uses TRBV4-1 and TRBJ1-1; 9 bases agree with TRBD1. The CDR3 runs 15 residues. In germline, CDR1 is MGHRA, CDR2 YSYEKL. Trimming cost V 5 bases and J 0 bases; bases outside gene matches: 4. CDR3 loop: CASSSGQGMNTEAFF. DNA for the CDR3: TGCGCCAGCAGCTCAGGACAGGGGATGAACACTGAAGCTTTCTTT.

J is TRBJ2-1 and V is TRBV27; TRBD2 might be the D (5 bases). CDR3 size: 16 residues. The germline V and J ends were trimmed by 4 bases and 6 bases, with 19 bases remaining between them. From germline, CDR1 is MNHEY and CDR2 SMNVEV (reference sequence). The CDR3 loop reads CASSSRVGFGPNEQFF. The DNA of the CDR3 is TGTGCCAGCAGTTCGAGGGTGGGATTTGGGCCCAATGAGCAGTTCTTC.

V and J are TRBV5-1 and TRBJ1-1; D is possibly TRBD1 (6 bases). V lost 0 bases to trimming and J lost 3 bases, with 12 bases between them. Germline CDR1 reads SGHRS; CDR2 reads YFSETQ. CDR3 size: 15 residues. The CDR3 reads CASSLEPSGDTEAFF. CDR3 DNA sequence: TGCGCCAGCAGCTTGGAGCCGTCAGGGGACACTGAAGCTTTCTTT.

This chain links TRBV6-5 with TRBJ2-3, with 9 bases fitting TRBD2. Germline loops: CDR1 MNHEY, CDR2 SVGAGI. Germline trimming cut 7 bases from V and 3 bases from J; bases unmatched to any gene: 5. CDR3 size: 14 residues. The CDR3, as DNA: TGTGCCAGCAAACCGGGACTAGCTACAGATACGCAGTATTTT. As protein: CASKPGLATDTQYF.

This sequence joins TRBV19 and TRBJ1-4; D unresolved. The V and J ends lost 7 bases and 4 bases respectively, with 19 bases between them. Germline V CDR1 and CDR2: LNHDA, SQIVND (reference sequence). This CDR3 comprises 16 residues. CDR3 region: CASTPFEAPGNEKLFF. Here the CDR3 DNA reads TGTGCCAGTACCCCCTTCGAAGCCCCGGGTAATGAAAAACTGTTTTTT.

This clone was picked up a small number of times. The rearrangement uses TRBV28 and TRBJ1-3; D is unclear. This CDR3 comprises 16 residues. V was pared by 3 bases and J by 4 bases, with 16 bases between. CDR1 MDHEN and CDR2 SYDVKM come from the germline V gene. The CDR3 DNA sequence: TGTGCCAGCAGTTTCCCCTCGGCTCGGGTAGGAAACACCATATATTTT. This encodes CASSFPSARVGNTIYF.

The chain couples TRBV18 to TRBJ2-1, with 8 bases identical to TRBD1. Germline trimming cut 1 base from V and 2 bases from J; bases unmatched to any gene: 7. Per the germline V gene, CDR1 is KGHSH and CDR2 is LQKENI. This CDR3 spans 17 amino acids. In nucleotides, the CDR3 is TGTGCCAGCTCACCACTGAATGGACAGGGAACCTACAATGAGCAGTTCTTC. Translation gives CASSPLNGQGTYNEQFF.

V is TRBV18 and J is TRBJ2-1, with a possible D match to TRBD2 (7 bases). This CDR3 region has 15 residues. V lost 0 bases and J 10 bases, leaving 16 bases between the germline ends. In germline, CDR1 is KGHSH, CDR2 LQKENI. CDR3 DNA sequence: TGTGCCAGCTCACCACCGGGGGGGCAAGGCTACGAGCAGTTCTTC. Amino acid sequence: CASSPPGGQGYEQFF.

V is TRBV24-1 and J is TRBJ2-7, with D perhaps matching TRBD2 (6 bases). This CDR3 comprises 13 residues. The V gene lost 9 bases and the J gene lost 2 bases, with 13 bases spanning the gap. Germline V lookup: CDR1 KGHDR, CDR2 SFDVKD. The CDR3 region is CATGTLDPYEQYV. The CDR3 DNA is TGTGCCACCGGGACTCTGGACCCCTACGAGCAGTACGTC.

The chain joins TRBV7-9 to TRBJ1-1, with 10 bases that match TRBD1. V shed 5 bases and J 7 bases; nucleotides not matched to a gene: 10. Per germline, CDR1 SEHNR and CDR2 FQNEAQ (reference sequence). CDR3 length equals 15 residues. The CDR3 loop reads CASSPYDRGRIEAFF. For the CDR3, the DNA is TGTGCCAGCAGCCCCTATGACAGGGGGCGGATTGAAGCTTTCTTT.

The chain uses TRBV2 and TRBJ2-1; 8 nucleotides line up with TRBD1. CDR3 length equals 15 residues. CDR1 is SNHLY and CDR2 is FYNNEI in the germline V gene. V shed 4 bases, J shed 4 bases, and the junction held 6 bases outside the gene matches. The chain's CDR3 is CASSGGTGAYNEQFF. CDR3 coding DNA: TGTGCCAGCAGTGGAGGGACAGGTGCTTACAATGAGCAGTTCTTC.

J is TRBJ1-2 and V is TRBV28; tentative D call: TRBD1 (5 bases). The CDR3 has 15 amino acids. The V end lost 5 bases, the J end lost 4 bases, and 17 bases lay between the germline ends. Germline V gene data show CDR1 as MDHEN and CDR2 as SYDVKM. CDR3 bases: TGTGCCAGCAGTGCCGGGGGGACCCCGTTCTATGGCTACACCTTC. Translating it yields CASSAGGTPFYGYTF.

This clone was counted ten times or more. The J gene is TRBJ1-5, the V gene TRBV10-3; 7 nucleotides align to TRBD1. Germline V CDR1 and CDR2: ENHRY, SYGVKD. There are 13 residues in the CDR3. The junction had 3 bases not matched to a gene; V was cut back by 6 bases and J by 4 bases. CDR3 residues: CAIRGTENQPQHF. Here the CDR3 DNA reads TGTGCCATCAGAGGGACAGAAAATCAGCCCCAGCATTTT.

The rearrangement links TRBV4-1 to TRBJ2-7; 7 nucleotides line up with TRBD2. V was clipped by 3 bases and J by 7 bases; unmatched bases: 15. The CDR3 sequence is 16 residues long. Germline V gene data show CDR1 as MGHRA and CDR2 as YSYEKL. This CDR3 reads CASSQITGRGLREQYV. The DNA of the CDR3 is TGCGCCAGCAGCCAGATCACAGGTAGGGGACTACGAGAGCAGTACGTC.

The V call is TRBV19, the J call TRBJ1-4; D is uncertain. The CDR3 loop spans 16 amino acids. Germline V gives CDR1 LNHDA, CDR2 SQIVND (reference sequence). Trimming cost V 1 base and J 3 bases, with 12 bases left between them. This chain's CDR3 is CASSIGAGAANEKLFF. Here the CDR3 DNA reads TGTGCCAGTAGTATAGGTGCCGGCGCGGCTAATGAAAAACTGTTTTTT.

The V and J genes are TRBV1 and TRBJ2-7; the table names TRBD1, a call not compared with the DNA. TRBV1 is listed as a pseudogene. The CDR3 runs to 16 residues. The DNA for the CDR3 is TGCACCAGCAGCCAAGGTTTGGGATGCGAGGGGGACGAGCAGTACTTC. It translates to CTSSQGLGCEGDEQYF.

The chain employs TRBV5-1 and TRBJ2-7, with TRBD1 identical over 8 bases. Germline V gives CDR1 SGHRS, CDR2 YFSETQ. V dropped 0 bases and J dropped 1; count of bases not matched to a gene: 6. There are 16 residues in the CDR3. CDR3 bases: TGCGCCAGCAGCTTGGATGCGGACAGGGCATCCTACGAGCAGTACTTC. This translates into CASSLDADRASYEQYF.

This clone was detected a few times. The chain is built from TRBV4-1 and TRBJ2-1; 7 bases are shared with TRBD1. The CDR3 covers 15 residues. The V segment lost 2 bases and the J segment 4 bases; nucleotides outside the gene matches: 5. Per germline, CDR1 MGHRA and CDR2 YSYEKL. The CDR3 loop is CASSQPGTAYNEQFF. CDR3 sequence (DNA): TGCGCCAGCAGCCAACCCGGGACAGCATACAATGAGCAGTTCTTC.

V gene TRBV25-1 combines with J gene TRBJ1-1, with D unclear. The CDR3 runs 12 residues. V lost 5 bases, J lost 11 bases, and 15 bases lay in between. The germline CDR1 and CDR2 sequences are MGHDK and SYGVNS. CDR3: CASSRSTGEAFF. The CDR3 DNA reads as TGTGCCAGCAGTCGGTCGACCGGAGAGGCTTTCTTT.

The gene calls are TRBV27 and TRBJ2-5; perhaps TRBD1 as D (6 bases). The germline gives CDR1 MNHEY, CDR2 SMNVEV (reference sequence). This CDR3 spans 15 amino acids. V lost 8 bases and J lost 4, with 20 bases in between. In nucleotides, the CDR3 is TGTGCCAGCGCCATGAGTGGGGGCCACAGAGAGACCCAGTACTTC. Its translation: CASAMSGGHRETQYF.

V gene TRBV5-1 combines with J gene TRBJ1-2; 11 bases agree with TRBD1. The J segment lost 7 bases and the V segment lost 0 bases, leaving 5 bases of the junction unmatched. The CDR3 extends over 15 amino acids. CDR1 is SGHRS, CDR2 YFSETQ, per germline. DNA for the CDR3: TGCGCCAGCAGCTTGGGGACAGGGGGCGGTGGTGGCTACACCTTC. Its protein product is CASSLGTGGGGGYTF.

The gene calls are TRBV5-4 and TRBJ2-5; D possibly corresponds to TRBD1 (6 bases). CDR1 and CDR2 from the germline V gene are SGHNT and YYREEE (reference sequence). Trimming stripped 4 bases from V and 5 bases from J, with 15 bases between. This CDR3 comprises 14 residues. CDR3 DNA: TGTGCCAGCAGCCCCACCACAGGGTCGGAGACCCAGTACTTC. Protein product: CASSPTTGSETQYF.

The V and J genes are TRBV12-3 or TRBV12-4 and TRBJ1-2; tentative D call: TRBD1 (6 bases). Trimming shortened V by 3 bases and J by 8 bases, and 13 bases separated the two germline ends. CDR3 length: 13 residues. The CDR3 loop is CASSFPGGRGYTF. The CDR3 DNA is TGTGCCAGCAGTTTTCCGGGGGGCAGGGGCTACACCTTC.

This chain uses TRBV11-2 with TRBJ1-1, with a tentative D call TRBD1 (5 bases). The CDR3 is 13 amino acids. Trimming stripped 5 bases from V and 4 bases from J, with 11 bases between. Germline values: CDR1 SGHAT, CDR2 FQNNGV. CDR3 sequence (DNA): TGTGCCAGCAGCCCCAGGGAACGCACTGAAGCTTTCTTT. Residues: CASSPRERTEAFF.

The chain employs TRBV7-8 and TRBJ2-7; maybe TRBD1 (5 bases). The CDR3 runs 13 residues. Germline values: CDR1 SGHVS, CDR2 FQNEAQ. The V and J ends lost 5 bases and 3 bases respectively, with 11 bases between them. The CDR3 nucleotides are TGTGCCAGCAGCCTGTTTCAGGGCTACGAGCAGTACGTC. Residues: CASSLFQGYEQYV.

The CDR3 loop is CASSQDLARPYGYTF. The CDR3 DNA reads as TGTGCCAGCAGCCAAGATCTAGCCAGGCCATATGGCTACACCTTC. The V call is TRBV4-2, the J call TRBJ1-2; D uncertain. V was cut by 0 bases and J by 5 bases, with 13 bases left in between. CDR1 and CDR2 (germline): LGHNA, YNFKEQ. This CDR3 spans 15 amino acids.